These T cell receptor beta chains were read from a single sample in a study of shared clonotypes between healthy human individuals. Libraries were prepared by immunoSEQ multiplex PCR; TCRdb keeps only in-frame clonotypes and omits some of them. The sample has fewer than 650,000 clones, around 80% seen once. Sequenced sample: PBMCs. These receptors were collected from a woman between 40 and 55 years old in good health. Some clones in this sample may be carry-over from other donors' samples. The CDR3 runs from the conserved cysteine through the conserved F or W. Fields, in order: CDR3 length, clone size, D gene, V gene, J gene, CDR3 protein, CDR3 DNA. The D gene is left open where the match is weak. The size entry is marked missing in some rows and otherwise reads once, few, many or a size class.

>15|.|.|TRBV10-1|TRBJ2-5
CASWRDLQPGETQYF
TGCGCCAGCTGGCGGGACTTACAACCTGGGGAGACCCAGTACTTC
>15|.|.|TRBV25-1|TRBJ2-2
CASSEQGVSFGELFF
TGTGCCAGCAGTGAACAGGGCGTGAGCTTCGGGGAGCTGTTTTTT
>12|.|.|TRBV30|TRBJ1-1
CAWSVGQTGAFF
TGTGCCTGGAGTGTAGGGCAGACCGGGGCTTTCTTT
>16|.|TRBD2|TRBV29-1|TRBJ2-3
CSVETPSGRTTDTQYF
TGCAGCGTTGAAACGCCTAGCGGGAGGACCACAGATACGCAGTATTTT
>17|.|.|TRBV7-9|TRBJ1-5
CASSTREDTAGNQPQHF
TGTGCCAGCAGCACGAGGGAGGACACCGCGGGCAATCAGCCCCAGCATTTT
>16|.|TRBD2|TRBV10-1|TRBJ2-7
CASSPLSGTSETGQYF
TGCGCCAGCAGCCCACTTTCCGGGACTAGCGAAACGGGGCAGTACTTC
>18|once|.|TRBV2|TRBJ2-3
CASSEVGVSVSAADTQYF
TGTGCCAGCAGTGAAGTGGGGGTCTCAGTATCGGCGGCAGATACGCAGTATTTT
>13|.|.|TRBV27|TRBJ2-7
CASSLWGSYEQYF
TGTGCCAGCAGTTTGTGGGGCAGTTACGAGCAGTACTTC
>11|.|.|TRBV20-1|TRBJ1-1
CSARRVTEAFF
TGCAGTGCTAGGAGGGTCACTGAAGCTTTCTTT
>14|.|TRBD1|TRBV29-1|TRBJ1-4
CSADLQGTNEKLFF
TGCAGCGCCGACCTACAGGGGACTAATGAAAAACTGTTTTTT
>13|.|.|TRBV18|TRBJ1-2
CASSPEPNYGYTF
TGTGCCAGCTCACCAGAACCAAACTATGGCTACACCTTC
>15|once|TRBD1|TRBV6-6|TRBJ1-4
CASSPSGQGSEKLFF
TGTGCCAGCAGCCCGTCTGGACAGGGGTCCGAAAAACTGTTTTTT
>13|few|TRBD1|TRBV5-1|TRBJ1-1
CASSGTVNTEAFF
TGCGCCAGCAGCGGGACAGTTAACACTGAAGCTTTCTTT
>15|.|TRBD2|TRBV12-5|TRBJ2-1
CASSAGASTYNEQFF
TGTGCTAGCTCAGCGGGAGCGTCCACCTACAATGAGCAGTTCTTC
>13|.|.|TRBV7-2|TRBJ2-7
CASSRGRTYEQYF
TGTGCCAGCAGCCGGGGACGGACCTACGAGCAGTACTTC
>14|.|.|TRBV15|TRBJ2-3
CATGLGGMTDTQYF
TGTGCCACAGGTTTGGGCGGAATGACAGATACGCAGTATTTT
>14|.|TRBD1|TRBV5-1|TRBJ1-6
CASSLGRGDSPLHF
TGCGCCAGCAGCTTGGGCAGGGGGGATTCACCCCTCCACTTT
>13|.|.|TRBV9|TRBJ2-5
CASSVRKGETQYF
TGTGCCAGCAGCGTTCGAAAGGGAGAGACCCAGTACTTC
>14|.|.|TRBV4-1|TRBJ2-5
CASSPGGNPRTQYF
TGCGCCAGCAGCCCTGGGGGGAACCCAAGAACCCAGTACTTC
>14|few|.|TRBV6-5|TRBJ1-1
CASSYGLMNTEAFF
TGTGCCAGCAGTTACGGTTTAATGAACACTGAAGCTTTCTTT
>13|.|.|TRBV19|TRBJ2-7
CASSTGLAYEQYF
TGTGCCAGTAGTACCGGACTGGCCTACGAGCAGTACTTC
>14|few|.|TRBV9|TRBJ2-5
CASSPQDSQETQYF
TGTGCCAGCAGCCCCCAAGACAGTCAAGAGACCCAGTACTTC
>15|.|TRBD2|TRBV7-9|TRBJ2-7
CASSLASGRNHEQYF
TGTGCCAGCAGCCTCGCTAGCGGGAGAAACCACGAGCAGTACTTC
>14|.|.|TRBV6-5|TRBJ2-5
CASTPGGFSETQYF
TGTGCCAGCACACCTGGGGGTTTCTCAGAGACCCAGTACTTC
>14|.|.|TRBV7-8|TRBJ2-2
CASSPRTYTGELFF
TGTGCCAGCAGCCCGAGGACATATACCGGGGAGCTGTTTTTT
>15|.|TRBD2|TRBV5-4|TRBJ2-7
CASSQGTSGSYEQYF
TGTGCCAGCAGCCAGGGGACTAGCGGGTCTTACGAGCAGTACTTC
>14|few|.|TRBV27|TRBJ2-1
CASSPPGDAREQFF
TGTGCCAGCAGTCCACCGGGGGACGCGCGGGAGCAGTTCTTC
>14|.|TRBD1|TRBV5-1|TRBJ2-7
CASSFGTGDAEQYF
TGCGCCAGCAGCTTTGGGACAGGGGATGCCGAGCAGTACTTC
>16|.|TRBD2|TRBV7-3|TRBJ2-1
CASSRLAGSSYNEQFF
TGTGCCAGCAGCCGATTAGCGGGGAGCTCCTACAATGAGCAGTTCTTC
>20|.|.|TRBV30|TRBJ1-6
CAWSSADPSSPSSYNSPLHF
TGTGCCTGGAGTTCCGCTGACCCTTCATCCCCGAGCTCCTATAATTCACCCCTCCACTTT
>12|.|.|TRBV10-3|TRBJ2-1
CASGTGHNEQFF
TGTGCCTCAGGAACAGGGCACAATGAGCAGTTCTTC
>12|.|.|TRBV15|TRBJ1-1
CATQTLNTEAFF
TGTGCCACCCAGACATTGAACACTGAAGCTTTCTTT
>16|.|TRBD1|TRBV28|TRBJ2-1
CASTGQGYPSYNEQFF
TGTGCCAGCACCGGACAGGGTTACCCCTCCTACAATGAGCAGTTCTTC
>14|.|.|TRBV2|TRBJ1-4
CASRETGLNEKLFF
TGTGCCAGCAGGGAAACCGGACTTAACGAAAAACTGTTTTTT
>13|.|.|TRBV6-5|TRBJ2-1
CASSYSRLAPPVF
TGTGCCAGCAGTTACTCGAGGCTAGCGCCACCCGTCTTC
>14|.|TRBD1|TRBV5-5|TRBJ2-1
CASSPGQGHDEQFF
TGTGCCAGCAGCCCGGGACAGGGTCACGATGAGCAGTTCTTC
>14|.|TRBD2|TRBV28|TRBJ2-7
CASRTSGSNYEQYF
TGTGCCAGCAGGACTAGCGGGAGTAATTACGAGCAGTACTTC
>15|.|.|TRBV10-1|TRBJ1-2
CASSESRTVNYGYTF
TGCGCCAGCAGTGAGTCAAGGACAGTAAACTATGGCTACACCTTC
>13|.|.|TRBV2|TRBJ2-1
CASSEGPYNEQFF
TGTGCCAGCAGCGAGGGCCCCTACAATGAGCAGTTCTTC
>14|.|TRBD2|TRBV19|TRBJ2-7
CATRGGRFNYEQYF
TGTGCCACCCGGGGGGGGCGCTTTAACTACGAGCAGTACTTC
>14|.|.|TRBV4-1|TRBJ2-7
CASSHLALNYEQYF
TGCGCCAGCAGCCACCTCGCGCTAAACTACGAGCAGTACTTC
>16|.|TRBD1|TRBV11-1|TRBJ2-7
CASSLEGTVPSYEQYF
TGTGCCAGCAGCCTGGAAGGGACAGTCCCGTCCTACGAGCAGTACTTC
>15|.|.|TRBV11-2|TRBJ2-1
CASSLGQGGWNEQFF
TGTGCCAGCAGCTTAGGGCAGGGGGGTTGGAATGAGCAGTTCTTC
>14|.|.|TRBV10-1|TRBJ1-3
CASSMSISGNTIYF
TGCGCCAGCAGTATGAGCATCTCTGGAAACACCATATATTTT
>13|.|TRBD2|TRBV28|TRBJ2-7
CASRQASGRRQYF
TGTGCCAGCAGGCAAGCTAGCGGGAGGAGGCAGTACTTC